This T cell receptor beta chain was observed in a study of shared clonotypes between healthy human individuals. Findings of the study overall: Sorted-subset sequencing was shown by rarefaction to be incomplete despite large depth.

Germline V lookup: CDR1 SGHDT, CDR2 YYEEEE. V shed 3 bases, J shed 5 bases, and the junction held 7 bases outside the gene matches. The CDR3 has 16 residues. The table came from immunoSEQ multiplex PCR; TCRdb's copy has only in-frame clones and leaves some out. The table shows some 2,400,000 clones, with almost 96% occurring only once. Worth noting for this clone: What it binds is not known.

All of the donors resided in Nashville, Tennessee, and each was a Caucasian adult. The sample was naive CD4+ T cells sorted from blood. This sample's subset: CD45RA+ positively selected. The V gene is TRBV5-6, the J gene TRBJ2-5; 13 bases align to TRBD2. The source of this sequence is a young man in good health. CDR3 residues: CASSSRTSGGEETQYF. In nucleotides, the CDR3 is TGTGCCAGCAGCTCCCGGACTAGCGGGGGAGAGGAGACCCAGTACTTC. Using reference TRBV5-6 and TRBJ2-5 for the parts outside the CDR3, the full variable domain is DAGVTQSPTHLIKTRGQQVTLRCSPKSGHDTVSWYQQALGQGPQFIFQYYEEEERQRGNFPDRFSGHQFPNYSSELNVNALLLGDSALYLCASSSRTSGGEETQYFGPGTRLLVL.